This TCR beta chain came from a study of T cells in Graves' hyperthyroidism and ophthalmopathy. Study-wide background: The initial diagnosis was the point when peripheral blood was collected, ahead of any treatment. Whole-study results and caveats: A 13 V-J model separated ophthalmopathy from stable hyperthyroidism.

Amplification of TCR beta CDR3 regions used RNA as the template. HTBI primers were the set used in a first-round RT-PCR of the TCR CDR3. Via MiXCR, TCRdb re-called the multiplex PCR reads, giving one row per CDR3 protein. The table includes around 420,000 distinct CDR3 sequences, 15% to 19% detected once. This CDR3 has 13 amino acids. CDR1 and CDR2 from the germline V gene are LNHDA and SQIVND (reference sequence). V lost 3 bases and J lost 5, with 10 bases in between. Stable Graves' hyperthyroidism denoted no ophthalmopathy progression over 18 months. Researchers barred patients who had uncontrolled infection, other autoimmune disease, pregnancy or lactation. A remark on this clonotype: As yet, its antigen is unknown.

Sequenced material: blood. The V call is TRBV19, the J call TRBJ1-2, with D unclear. The clonotype was recovered from a woman in her late teens or twenties with Graves' hyperthyroidism. CDR3: CASSISLQYGYTF. The CDR3 region has the DNA TGTGCCAGTAGTATCAGTCTCCAGTATGGCTACACCTTC.